This entry lists 27 T cell receptor beta chains sequenced from one sample in a study of neurological immune-mediated disorders. TCRdb processed the 5' RACE reads anew with MiXCR; each CDR3 protein has one entry. Found here are around 83,000 distinct CDR3 sequences, 13% to 15% of them singletons; the top ten hold under 7%. Material for sequencing was PBMCs. The receptors derive from a woman aged 50 to 65 in good health.

This clonotype was seen ten or more times. The chain combines TRBV6-2 or TRBV6-3 with TRBJ2-2; 7 nucleotides align to TRBD1. V lost 5 bases and J lost 5; bases outside the gene matches: 5. This CDR3 has 14 amino acids. Germline lookup yields CDR1 MNHEY and CDR2 SVGEGT. CDR3 bases: TGTGCCAGCAGTCGACAGGGAGTAACCGGGGAGCTGTTTTTT. It yields the protein CASSRQGVTGELFF.

A few counts support this clonotype. V and J are TRBV11-2 and TRBJ1-5, with D uncertain. The CDR3 extends over 13 amino acids. The germline CDR1 and CDR2 sequences are SGHAT and FQNNGV. V was shortened by 2 bases and J by 5 bases, with 7 bases between the two germline ends. CDR3 bases: TGTGCCAGCAGCTTATCGACGGATCAGCCCCAGCATTTT. It translates to CASSLSTDQPQHF.

This clonotype came up many times. The chain is built from TRBV5-8 and TRBJ1-1; D unresolved. The CDR3 has 14 amino acids. The germline CDR1 and CDR2 sequences are SGHTS and YDEGEE. Trimming stripped 1 base from V and 1 base from J, with 8 bases between. For the CDR3, the DNA is TGTGCCAGCAGCTTGTATTCCCAGAACACTGAAGCTTTCTTT. Amino acids: CASSLYSQNTEAFF.

There are many counts of this clonotype. This rearrangement joins TRBV7-8 to TRBJ2-7, with D maybe TRBD1 (6 bases). Looked up from germline, CDR1 is SGHVS and CDR2 is FQNEAQ. V was clipped by 6 bases and J by 1 base, with 16 bases between them. This CDR3 has 15 residues. This chain's CDR3 is CASRSWAGQSYEQYF. The DNA for the CDR3 is TGTGCCAGCAGGTCTTGGGCCGGACAGTCCTACGAGCAGTACTTC.

This clonotype turned up a few times. The chain couples TRBV10-3 to TRBJ2-7; 8 positions agree with TRBD1. V trimming: 2 bases; J trimming: 7 bases; junction bases outside the gene matches: 10. This CDR3 has 15 amino acids. The germline CDR1 and CDR2 sequences are ENHRY and SYGVKD. As DNA, the CDR3 is TGTGCCATCAGTGAGAAGGGACAGGTTTCGGGAGAGCAGTACTTC. This sequence encodes CAISEKGQVSGEQYF.

The table lists this clonotype with many counts. The J gene is TRBJ1-1, the V gene TRBV12-3 or TRBV12-4; D is uncertain. V dropped 5 bases and J dropped 10 bases, with 14 bases sitting between them. This CDR3 has 12 residues. DNA of the CDR3: TGTGCCAGCAGTCAAAGGTGGGGTGGAGCTTTCTTT. This codes for CASSQRWGGAFF.

This clonotype was counted at least ten times. The chain is built from TRBV4-1 and TRBJ2-7; D uncertain. There are 13 residues in the CDR3. V dropped 0 bases and J dropped 6 bases, with 9 bases sitting between them. Germline CDR1 and CDR2: MGHRA and YSYEKL. As DNA, the CDR3 is TGCGCCAGCAGCCAAGATTTTCGTTCCGAGCAGTACTTC. Its translation: CASSQDFRSEQYF.

This clonotype has more than one count but fewer than ten. V is TRBV5-5 and J is TRBJ2-5, with 8 bases matching TRBD2. The V and J ends lost 1 base and 5 bases, in that order; junction bases with no gene match: 7. Germline loops: CDR1 SGHKS, CDR2 YYEKEE (reference sequence). The CDR3 is 15 residues long. The CDR3 coding sequence is TGTGCCAGCAGCTTGTGGGCGGGAGGATCGGAGACCCAGTACTTC. Translating it yields CASSLWAGGSETQYF.

This clonotype was seen many times. The gene calls are TRBV5-4 and TRBJ2-1; possible D gene TRBD1, 5 bases. The CDR3 has 16 amino acids. Deletions cut 0 bases from V and 5 bases from J, with 15 bases between. CDR1 is SGHNT, CDR2 YYREEE, per germline (reference sequence). The CDR3 nucleotides read TGTGCCAGCAGCTTGGGTGGTGATGGGGCCCACAATGAGCAGTTCTTC. Encoded protein: CASSLGGDGAHNEQFF.

This clonotype was detected ten times or more. The chain links TRBV7-3 to TRBJ2-2; tentatively, D is TRBD1 (6 bases). The CDR3 totals 14 residues. Germline-derived CDR1 and CDR2 are SGHTA and FQGTGA. Trimming removed 5 bases at V and 6 bases at J, with 13 bases between. CDR3 region: CASSPQGRPGELFF. In nucleotides, the CDR3 is TGTGCCAGCAGCCCACAGGGAAGGCCCGGGGAGCTGTTTTTT.

At least ten counts were recorded for this clonotype. The chain joins TRBV6-1 to TRBJ1-5; D is uncertain. This CDR3 region has 13 residues. The V gene lost 3 bases and the J gene lost 7 bases, with 10 bases spanning the gap. Germline CDR1 is MNHNS and CDR2 is SASEGT. CDR3 nucleotides: TGTGCCAGCAGTGACTTCGGCAGGCAGCCCCAGCATTTT. This codes for CASSDFGRQPQHF.

This clonotype was detected ten times or more. This rearrangement joins TRBV20-1 to TRBJ2-5; TRBD2 aligns across 16 bases. Losses at the gene ends were 6 bases for V and 1 base for J; bases not matched to a gene: 5. The CDR3 is 16 amino acids. Germline V gene sequence: CDR1 DFQATT, CDR2 SNEGSKA (reference sequence). Written as DNA, the CDR3 is TGCAGTGCGGGGACTAGCGGGAGGGTGGGCCAAGAGACCCAGTACTTC. The encoded protein is CSAGTSGRVGQETQYF.

This clonotype appeared many times. CDR3 loop: CASSVGTSGEETQYF. The CDR3 DNA sequence: TGTGCCAGCAGCGTTGGGACTAGCGGAGAAGAGACCCAGTACTTC. The chain recombines TRBV9 with TRBJ2-5; 11 nucleotides line up with TRBD2. The V and J ends lost 2 bases and 3 bases, in that order; junction bases with no gene match: 3. CDR3 length: 15 residues. Germline CDR1 SGDLS, CDR2 YYNGEE.

This clonotype was seen ten or more times. The chain combines TRBV3-1 with TRBJ2-4, with D tentatively TRBD1 or TRBD2 (5 bases each). This CDR3 comprises 14 residues. V lost 3 bases and J lost 4, with 10 bases in between. CDR1 and CDR2 from the germline V gene are LGHDT and YNNKEL (reference sequence). The CDR3 DNA reads as TGTGCCAGCAGCCATGGGGACGGGAAAAACATTCAGTACTTC. This codes for CASSHGDGKNIQYF. Supplemented by reference TRBV3-1 and TRBJ2-4, the full variable domain reads DTAVSQTPKYLVTQMGNDKSIKCEQNLGHDTMYWYKQDSKKFLKIMFSYNNKELIINETVPNRFSPKSPDKAHLNLHINSLELGDSAVYFCASSHGDGKNIQYFGAGTRLSVL.

The sample holds many counts of this clonotype. This chain uses TRBV7-9 with TRBJ1-4; the D is unclear. The V gene lost 0 bases and the J gene lost 5 bases, with 7 bases spanning the gap. This CDR3 region has 14 residues. CDR1 SEHNR and CDR2 FQNEAQ come from the germline V gene (reference sequence). The CDR3, as DNA: TGTGCCAGCAGCTTAGCAATGGGCAATGAAAAACTGTTTTTT. Protein product: CASSLAMGNEKLFF.

This clonotype has at least ten counts. The J gene is TRBJ1-2, the V gene TRBV11-3, with 8 bases lining up with TRBD1. V dropped 7 bases and J dropped 4; count of bases not matched to a gene: 8. CDR1 is SGHNT, CDR2 YENEEA, per germline. The CDR3 contains 14 residues. In DNA form, the CDR3 reads TGTGCCAGCAAGCGACAGGGGCGCGTCTATGGCTACACCTTC. Amino acid sequence: CASKRQGRVYGYTF. The whole variable domain, remainder taken from reference TRBV11-3 and TRBJ1-2, is EAGVVQSPRYKIIEKKQPVAFWCNPISGHNTLYWYLQNLGQGPELLIRYENEEAVDDSQLPKDRFSAERLKGVDSTLKIQPAELGDSAVYLCASKRQGRVYGYTFGSGTRLTVV.

Turning to this clonotype: At one boundary the junction diverges from the germline segment, which might be a read error. The chain has TRBV5-1 and TRBJ1-4; D is unclear. The CDR3 runs to 14 residues. Germline V gives CDR1 SGHRS, CDR2 YFSETQ. The CDR3 is CTSSMDGFFEKLFF. The CDR3 DNA follows: TGCACCAGCAGCATGGACGGATTCTTCGAAAAACTATTTTTT.

This clonotype occurred a few times. The rearrangement uses TRBV12-3 or TRBV12-4 and TRBJ2-1, with TRBD2 as a possible D gene (6 bases). The CDR3 consists of 15 residues. The ends were cut back, 5 bases at V and 3 bases at J, with 14 bases in the middle. CDR3: CASSTSPAVYNEQFF. CDR3 DNA: TGTGCCAGCAGTACTAGCCCGGCGGTCTACAATGAGCAGTTCTTC.

This clonotype came up many times. The V gene is TRBV5-1, the J gene TRBJ2-2; D is unresolved. CDR3 length: 15 amino acids. Germline V gives CDR1 SGHRS, CDR2 YFSETQ. The ends were cut back, 1 base at V and 1 base at J, with 8 bases in the middle. Here the CDR3 reads CASSLRTVNTGELFF. The CDR3 coding sequence is TGCGCCAGCAGCTTGAGGACCGTGAACACCGGGGAGCTGTTTTTT.

Ten or more counts support this clonotype. CDR3 DNA sequence: TGTGCCAGCAGCGGACAGCGGGATGGAAAACTGTTTTTT. This translates into CASSGQRDGKLFF. V gene TRBV12-3 or TRBV12-4 combines with J gene TRBJ1-4, with a weak D call TRBD1 (6 bases). V lost 6 bases and J lost 10, with 15 bases in between. The CDR3 runs to 13 residues.

As regards this clonotype: Lacking the conserved final phenylalanine or tryptophan, this CDR3 likely reflects a read error. The chain couples TRBV5-1 to TRBJ2-7; D is uncertain. Per the germline V gene, CDR1 is SGHRS and CDR2 is YFSETQ. The CDR3 covers 13 residues. Here the CDR3 reads CVSSLDSGREQYY. The CDR3 DNA reads TGCGTCAGCAGCTTGGATTCCGGACGCGAGCAGTACTAC.

In its sample, this clonotype was seen many times. The V gene is TRBV3-1, the J gene TRBJ1-3; D unclear. Between the trimmed V and J ends, which lost 1 base and 0 bases, there was a span of 4 bases. The CDR3 spans 14 residues. Germline values: CDR1 LGHDT, CDR2 YNNKEL (reference sequence). The CDR3 protein is CASSQGYSGNTIYF. Here the CDR3 DNA reads TGTGCCAGCAGCCAAGGTTACTCTGGAAACACCATATATTTT.

This clonotype has a count of ten or more. CDR3 sequence: CASSQRTSAGGYTF. DNA for the CDR3: TGTGCCAGCAGTCAAAGGACGTCGGCGGGTGGCTACACCTTC. This chain uses TRBV28 with TRBJ1-2; D unclear. Trimming took off 5 bases at V and 7 bases at J, with 17 bases between the two ends. The CDR3 runs to 14 residues. The V gene's germline CDR1 is MDHEN and CDR2 SYDVKM.

Ten or more counts support this clonotype. CDR3 DNA: TGTGCCAGCAGCTCCGGAGGGGGGGGTACGCAGTATTTT. Its protein product is CASSSGGGGTQYF. The rearrangement uses TRBV7-9 and TRBJ2-3; the D gene is possibly TRBD2 (7 bases). Trimming removed 4 bases at V and 8 bases at J, with 13 bases between. CDR1 is SEHNR and CDR2 is FQNEAQ in the germline V gene (reference sequence). CDR3 length: 13 residues.

This clonotype was picked up many times. This chain joins TRBV5-1 and TRBJ2-2; a possible D gene is TRBD1 (6 bases). Germline CDR1 reads SGHRS; CDR2 reads YFSETQ. There are 13 residues in the CDR3. V lost 3 bases, J lost 10 bases, and 13 bases lay in between. The CDR3 sequence is CASSSLQGEELFF. In DNA form, the CDR3 reads TGCGCCAGCAGCTCCTTACAGGGCGAGGAGCTGTTTTTT.

This clonotype was recorded at least ten times. One end of the junction does not line up with germline, which may come from a read error. The chain uses TRBV7-9 and TRBJ2-1; no firm D call. The CDR3 is made up of 9 amino acids. The germline CDR1 and CDR2 sequences are SEHNR and FQNEAQ (reference sequence). CDR3 protein: CASSLEAIF. CDR3 bases: TGTGCCAGCAGCTTGGAAGCGATCTTC.

This clonotype was seen only a few times. J is TRBJ2-4 and V is TRBV27, with TRBD1 as a possible D gene (6 bases). Germline CDR1 MNHEY, CDR2 SMNVEV (reference sequence). V gave up 5 bases and J gave up 0 bases, with 14 bases separating them. This CDR3 contains 16 residues. The CDR3 protein is CASSPQGTVAKNIQYF. DNA of the CDR3: TGTGCCAGCAGTCCACAGGGTACGGTAGCCAAAAACATTCAGTACTTC.